This section outlines one T cell receptor (beta chain) sequence together with its context. The antigen is unknown. MiXCR was run by TCRdb on the RT-PCR reads, yielding one entry per CDR3 protein. The sample contains about 480,000 distinct CDR3 sequences, roughly 13% of which appear only once. The data were taken from a study of response to subunit inactivated influenza vaccine. Findings and caveats of the study: The authors suggested that every seasonal influenza vaccination recruits few new T cells.

CDR3 length equals 17 residues. CDR1 and CDR2 (germline): SGDLS, YYNGEE. V gave up 0 bases and J gave up 2 bases; unmatched junction bases: 4. The sample here was PBMCs from blood, taken about 40 days after vaccination. The source is a man between 45 and 60 years old who received an inactivated influenza vaccine. This chain uses TRBV9 with TRBJ2-5; TRBD2 matches at 13 bases. The CDR3 coding sequence is TGTGCCAGCAGCGTAGCGGGACTAGCGGGGACTCAAGAGACCCAGTACTTC. Amino acids: CASSVAGLAGTQETQYF.